This TCR beta chain was sequenced during a study of preoperative IRX-2 immunotherapy in early breast cancer. Germline V gene lookup returns CDR1 MNHEY and CDR2 SVGAGI. Trimming shortened V by 2 bases and J by 4 bases, and 12 bases separated the two germline ends. The CDR3 contains 14 residues. The protocol was immunoSEQ multiplex PCR, while the TCRdb copy is restricted to in-frame clones and leaves out a portion. This table has roughly 45,000 clones, about 95% appearing once. Sample treatment: preoperative locoregional IRX-2 cytokine immunotherapy. The source material was tumor tissue, sampled after IRX-2 immunotherapy. The TCR was taken from a human donor with breast cancer. V is TRBV6-5 and J is TRBJ2-7; tentatively, D is TRBD1 (5 bases). CDR3 bases: TGTGCCAGCAGTTACGTAGGGGCCGGTTACGAGCAGTACTTC. It yields the protein CASSYVGAGYEQYF.